This T cell receptor beta chain comes out of a study of CD8+CD57+ T cells in acquired aplastic anemia. Study-wide context: Mean DNA quantity obtained from sorted CD4+ and CD8+ cells was 2.5 to 4 ug.

Genomic DNA constituted the template upon which TCR beta VDJ and CDR3 profiling was performed. TCRdb recomputed calls from the reads with MiXCR, one row per CDR3 protein. Among just over 450,000 distinct CDR3 sequences, around 30% were seen once, and the ten largest hold less than 0.85%. The CDR3 runs 18 residues. Losses at the gene ends were 3 bases for V and 1 base for J; bases not matched to a gene: 12. In patients chosen for sequencing, flow cytometry had shown CD8+CD57+ cell expansion. The sequenced sample consisted of sorted CD4+, CD8+, or CD8+CD57+ T cells (not recorded which) from PBMCs. This rearrangement joins TRBV12-3 or TRBV12-4 to TRBJ1-5; 7 bases align to TRBD1. This receptor was obtained from a human donor with aplastic anemia. The CDR3 protein is CASSLLLGGTESNQPQHF. The CDR3 DNA follows: TGTGCCAGCAGTTTGTTGTTGGGAGGGACAGAGAGCAATCAGCCCCAGCATTTT.